The entry below gives a single T cell receptor beta chain sequence along with its context. Its cognate antigen is unknown. The data belong to a study of T cells in localized non-small cell lung cancer. Generated by immunoSEQ multiplex PCR, the TCRdb table keeps only in-frame clones and is missing some. In the table there are about 78,000 clones, around four fifths of which are singletons. Study-wide findings and caveats: Analysis by sequencing included only one tumor region, so heterogeneity remains possible. Longer overall survival accompanied higher blood T cell density. Detection in adjacent lung was observed for a median around 50 of the top 100 tumor clones.

The receptor was isolated from a man aged 40 to 70 with stage I lung adenocarcinoma. This material consisted of peripheral blood, taken before any cancer treatment.

The CDR3 sequence is CASSAGNEQFF. The CDR3 bases are TGTGCCAGCAGTGCAGGCAATGAGCAGTTCTTC. The gene calls are TRBV2 and TRBJ2-1, with D uncertain. Germline V gives CDR1 SNHLY, CDR2 FYNNEI. Between the trimmed V and J ends, which lost 4 bases and 6 bases, there was a span of 4 bases. This CDR3 spans 11 amino acids.